This is a list of T cell receptor beta chains from one sample in a study of blood T cell repertoires in COVID-19. Assay used: immunoSEQ multiplex PCR; TCRdb lists only in-frame clones, some missing. The table has about 240,000 clones, approximately 86% seen once; the top ten hold roughly 3.1%. Sequencing input: PBMCs or T cells enriched from blood (not recorded which). The receptors here all came from a woman aged 40 to 55 with acute COVID-19. CDR3s include the opening cysteine and the closing phenylalanine or tryptophan. D genes are given only for firm matches. The size field is filled for only some rows; it gives once, few, many or a size class.

d_gene	len	v_gene	abundance	j_gene	CDR3nt	CDR3aa
TRBD1	15	TRBV4-1	-	TRBJ1-2	TGCGCCAGCAGCCAACAAGGGTCAGGGGGCAATGGCTACACCTTC	CASSQQGSGGNGYTF
TRBD2	16	TRBV15	-	TRBJ2-1	TGTGCCACCAGCAGAGGGCGGGAGGGATCCTACAATGAGCAGTTCTTC	CATSRGREGSYNEQFF
TRBD2	17	TRBV25-1	-	TRBJ2-1	TGTGCCAGCAGTGATGCTCCCGGGACTAGCGCCGTTAATGAGCAGTTCTTC	CASSDAPGTSAVNEQFF
-	15	TRBV30	-	TRBJ1-1	TGTGCCTGGAGGTTATTAGACACCTTGAACACTGAAGCTTTCTTT	CAWRLLDTLNTEAFF
-	13	TRBV7-3	-	TRBJ1-2	TGTGCCAGCAGCCCCGCAGGGCAGGGTGGCTACACCTTC	CASSPAGQGGYTF
TRBD1	13	TRBV6-1	-	TRBJ1-2	TGTGCCATATCCGGGACAGGGGACTCTGGCTACACCTTC	CAISGTGDSGYTF
-	15	TRBV6-5	-	TRBJ1-5	TGTGCCAGCAGAACCCCCTCAGTTAGCAATCAGCCCCAGCATTTT	CASRTPSVSNQPQHF
-	15	TRBV7-9	-	TRBJ2-1	TGTGCCAGCAGATTTAGCGGAAGCTCCTACAATGAGCAGTTCTTC	CASRFSGSSYNEQFF
TRBD2	13	TRBV7-9	-	TRBJ2-1	TGTGCCAGCGGGACTAGCGGGAAGGGTGAGCAGTTCTTC	CASGTSGKGEQFF
-	13	TRBV29-1	-	TRBJ1-2	TGCAGCGTTGAAGATGGGGCAGGGCCTGGCTACACCTTC	CSVEDGAGPGYTF
TRBD2	15	TRBV11-1	-	TRBJ2-1	TGTGCCAGCAGCTTAGTTAGCGGGCAATACAATGAGCAGTTCTTC	CASSLVSGQYNEQFF
-	15	TRBV4-1	-	TRBJ1-4	TGCGCCACCCGGGCGGTGGGCAAGGGGAATGAAAAACTGTTTTTT	CATRAVGKGNEKLFF
-	14	TRBV11-3	-	TRBJ2-6	TGTGCCAGCAATTATCTCTCTGGGGCCAACGTCCTGACTTTC	CASNYLSGANVLTF
TRBD2	15	TRBV13	-	TRBJ2-7	TGTGCCAGCAGCTTCGGCGGGACTACCAGCTACGAGCAGTACTTC	CASSFGGTTSYEQYF
TRBD1	14	TRBV20-1	-	TRBJ1-6	TGCAGTGCTAGTCCTGGGACAGGGCATTCACCCCTCCACTTT	CSASPGTGHSPLHF
-	20	TRBV21-1	-	TRBJ2-3	TGTGCCAGCAGCAAAAAGGGGGGAGGTAGCGGGTTTCCTCCCACAGATACGCAGTATTTT	CASSKKGGGSGFPPTDTQYF
-	16	TRBV11-2	once	TRBJ2-1	TGTGCCAGCAGCTTAATGGCGGGGCTCTCCTACAATGAGCAGTTCTTC	CASSLMAGLSYNEQFF
TRBD1	14	TRBV6-5	once	TRBJ2-7	TGTGCCAGCAGTCAATGGACAGGGAGTGGCGAGCAGTACTTC	CASSQWTGSGEQYF
-	18	TRBV19	-	TRBJ2-7	TGTGCCAGTAGTATAGAGCCCGCTCCAGGGTTTGGAAGCGCCGAGCAGTACTTC	CASSIEPAPGFGSAEQYF
TRBD1	14	TRBV27	once	TRBJ1-5	TGTGCCAGCAGTTTGGGACAGAGCAATCAGCCCCAGCATTTT	CASSLGQSNQPQHF
-	14	TRBV6-1	-	TRBJ2-3	TGTGCCAGCAGTGAAGACAAGAGCACAGATACGCAGTATTTT	CASSEDKSTDTQYF
-	16	TRBV6-1	-	TRBJ2-2	TGTGCCAGCAGTGAAGCTGGCGCCCGAGGCACCGGGGAGCTGTTTTTT	CASSEAGARGTGELFF
TRBD1	14	TRBV19	-	TRBJ1-5	TGTGCCAGTAGGACAGGGCGCGGCAATCAGCCCCAGCATTTT	CASRTGRGNQPQHF